The next 26 T cell receptor beta chains were all read from a single sample in a study of blood T cell repertoires in COVID-19. Sequencing used immunoSEQ multiplex PCR; TCRdb keeps in-frame clones, though not all of them. The data hold approximately 110,000 clones, with approximately 88% observed a single time. The sample comprised peripheral blood. These receptors originate from a woman aged 40 to 49 with acute or convalescent COVID-19.

Note on this clone: The identical CDR3 is also encoded by other nucleotide sequences in the sample. The chain recombines TRBV20-1 with TRBJ1-2; tentatively, D is TRBD1 (5 bases). V lost 3 bases and J lost 0, with 11 bases in between. Germline V gene data show CDR1 as DFQATT and CDR2 as SNEGSKA (reference sequence). The length of the CDR3 is 14 residues. The DNA of the CDR3 is TGCAGTGCTAGTAGTCAGGGCTCTAACTATGGCTACACCTTC. Translation: CSASSQGSNYGYTF.

This chain joins TRBV9 and TRBJ1-3, with D unclear. Trimming removed 1 base from V and 0 bases from J, with 8 bases in between. CDR1 and CDR2 from the germline V gene are SGDLS and YYNGEE. This CDR3 has 15 residues. The DNA for the CDR3 is TGTGCCAGCAGCGTACAGGCGACCTCTGGAAACACCATATATTTT. Translating it yields CASSVQATSGNTIYF. Full variable domain (outside the CDR3, taken from reference TRBV9 and TRBJ1-3): DSGVTQTPKHLITATGQRVTLRCSPRSGDLSVYWYQQSLDQGLQFLIQYYNGEERAKGNILERFSAQQFPDLHSELNLSSLELGDSALYFCASSVQATSGNTIYFGEGSWLTVV.

The chain employs TRBV5-8 and TRBJ1-6, with D uncertain. Germline CDR1 SGHTS, CDR2 YDEGEE. The V end was cut by 5 bases, the J end by 4 bases, with 13 bases between. This CDR3 spans 15 amino acids. In DNA form, the CDR3 reads TGTGCCAGCAGGCGGGAGAGTCGGTATAATTCACCCCTCCACTTT. This gives the protein CASRRESRYNSPLHF.

This chain joins TRBV19 and TRBJ1-2, with a tentative D call TRBD1 (5 bases). V was cut by 7 bases and J by 8 bases, with 11 bases left in between. The germline CDR1 and CDR2 sequences are LNHDA and SQIVND (reference sequence). The CDR3 has 11 amino acids. The CDR3 loop reads CASKGPGGYTF. CDR3 in DNA: TGTGCCAGTAAGGGGCCCGGGGGCTACACCTTC.

The chain employs TRBV2 and TRBJ1-5; 8 positions match TRBD1. Germline CDR1 reads SNHLY; CDR2 reads FYNNEI. This CDR3 region has 14 residues. Trimming removed 7 bases from V and 4 bases from J; junction bases left unmatched: 6. The CDR3: CASTTNRGNQPQHF. The CDR3 bases are TGTGCCAGCACCACTAACAGGGGGAATCAGCCCCAGCATTTT.

The chain recombines TRBV5-1 with TRBJ2-1, with a possible D match to TRBD2 (6 bases). The germline V gene has CDR1 SGHRS and CDR2 YFSETQ. The CDR3 runs to 13 residues. Trimming pared 2 bases from V and 9 bases from J, leaving 12 bases between. Here the CDR3 reads CASSFNGGSEQFF. The CDR3 coding sequence is TGCGCCAGCAGCTTTAATGGGGGGAGTGAGCAGTTCTTC.

This clone was recorded only once. The chain is built from TRBV7-2 and TRBJ2-5; TRBD2 agrees at 8 bases. The CDR3 extends over 15 amino acids. Germline CDR1 is SGHTA and CDR2 is FQGNSA. V was pared by 1 base and J by 4 bases, with 5 bases of the junction left unmatched. The CDR3: CASSLGGTSLETQYF. CDR3 bases: TGTGCCAGCAGCTTAGGCGGGACTAGTTTAGAGACCCAGTACTTC.

The V call is TRBV9, the J call TRBJ1-1, with D unresolved. The ends were cut back, 0 bases at V and 4 bases at J, with 16 bases in the middle. The CDR3 length is 16 residues. Germline CDR1 and CDR2: SGDLS and YYNGEE. The CDR3 loop reads CASSVVSRSGGTEAFF. Written as DNA, the CDR3 is TGTGCCAGCAGCGTAGTATCCCGTAGTGGAGGCACTGAAGCTTTCTTT.

J is TRBJ1-6 and V is TRBV11-2; D uncertain. V lost 5 bases, J lost 6 bases, and 11 bases lay in between. CDR3 length equals 14 residues. CDR1 SGHAT and CDR2 FQNNGV come from the germline V gene. The CDR3 sequence: CASSRRQANSPLHF. The CDR3 DNA sequence: TGTGCCAGCAGCCGCCGGCAGGCTAATTCACCCCTCCACTTT.

This clone appeared once. This chain connects TRBV7-2 to TRBJ2-5, with 9 bases fitting TRBD1. Unmatched junction bases numbered 5, after V lost 4 bases and J lost 5 bases. CDR1 is SGHTA, CDR2 FQGNSA, per germline. This CDR3 is 14 amino acids long. The CDR3, as DNA: TGTGCCAGCAGCTCTCGGACAGGGGATGAGACCCAGTACTTC. The encoded protein is CASSSRTGDETQYF.

This rearrangement joins TRBV30 to TRBJ1-6; TRBD1 is a possible D gene (6 bases). Trimming took 2 bases from V and 14 from J, leaving 13 bases between them. The CDR3 length is 12 residues. Germline lookup yields CDR1 GTSNPN and CDR2 SVGIG (reference sequence). CDR3 nucleotide sequence: TGTGCCTGGAGTTCCGACAGGACTTCCCTCCACTTT. As protein: CAWSSDRTSLHF.

V gene TRBV19 combines with J gene TRBJ2-3; D perhaps matches TRBD2 (5 bases). CDR1 and CDR2 from the germline V gene are LNHDA and SQIVND (reference sequence). The CDR3 extends over 14 amino acids. The V end was cut by 7 bases, the J end by 3 bases, with 14 bases between. Written as DNA, the CDR3 is TGTGCCAGTACCCCGACTATTAGTACAGATACGCAGTATTTT. Its protein is CASTPTISTDTQYF.

The chain recombines TRBV11-2 with TRBJ2-3; 7 nucleotides match TRBD2. The trim removed 5 bases at V and 1 base at J, leaving 6 bases unmatched. CDR1 and CDR2 from the germline V gene are SGHAT and FQNNGV. The CDR3 runs 15 residues. In DNA form, the CDR3 reads TGTGCCAGCAGCCCTCGTCGGGGGGGCACAGATACGCAGTATTTT. This gives the protein CASSPRRGGTDTQYF.

V is TRBV7-8 and J is TRBJ2-1, with 9 bases that match TRBD2. V shed 7 bases and J 9 bases; nucleotides not matched to a gene: 13. Per germline, CDR1 SGHVS and CDR2 FQNEAQ. The CDR3 is 15 residues long. CDR3 sequence reads: CASTPSRGGLGEQFF. In DNA, the CDR3 is TGTGCCAGCACCCCCTCGCGGGGGGGCCTAGGTGAGCAGTTCTTC.

The chain has TRBV5-1 and TRBJ1-1; D is perhaps TRBD1 (6 bases). Trimming pared 0 bases from V and 1 base from J, leaving 10 bases between. Germline loops: CDR1 SGHRS, CDR2 YFSETQ. This CDR3 contains 15 residues. In DNA, the CDR3 is TGCGCCAGCAGCTTGGGGACAGTCTGGAACACTGAAGCTTTCTTT. Residues: CASSLGTVWNTEAFF.

This clone was seen only a few times. The rearrangement uses TRBV18 and TRBJ1-1; 8 bases fit TRBD1. Losses at the gene ends were 6 bases for V and 3 bases for J; bases not matched to a gene: 9. This CDR3 comprises 15 residues. Germline V gene sequence: CDR1 KGHSH, CDR2 LQKENI. CDR3 DNA: TGTGCCAGCTCGCGACAACAGGGGGGAGACACTGAAGCTTTCTTT. The encoded protein is CASSRQQGGDTEAFF.

This rearrangement joins TRBV5-6 to TRBJ2-2; D gene unclear. V lost 4 bases, J lost 1 base, and 11 bases lay in between. The CDR3 loop spans 15 amino acids. In germline, CDR1 is SGHDT, CDR2 YYEEEE. Here the CDR3 reads CASSPGGKNTGELFF. CDR3 in DNA: TGTGCCAGCAGCCCCGGCGGAAAGAACACCGGGGAGCTGTTTTTT.

J is TRBJ1-1 and V is TRBV12-3 or TRBV12-4; D ambiguous. Trimming stripped 3 bases from V and 1 base from J, with 6 bases between. This CDR3 spans 13 amino acids. The CDR3 DNA follows: TGTGCCAGCAGTTTGGCGGAGAACACTGAAGCTTTCTTT. It translates to CASSLAENTEAFF.

V and J are TRBV5-1 and TRBJ1-5; 7 bases fit TRBD1. CDR3 length: 15 residues. CDR1 is SGHRS, CDR2 YFSETQ, per germline. V was clipped by 0 bases and J by 4 bases; unmatched bases: 4. The CDR3 reads CASSLGDRENQPQHF. The CDR3 nucleotides read TGCGCCAGCAGCTTGGGAGACAGGGAAAATCAGCCCCAGCATTTT. The variable domain in full, with the rest retrieved from reference TRBV5-1 and TRBJ1-5, is KAGVTQTPRYLIKTRGQQVTLSCSPISGHRSVSWYQQTPGQGLQFLFEYFSETQRNKGNFPGRFSGRQFSNSRSEMNVSTLELGDSALYLCASSLGDRENQPQHFGDGTRLSIL.

This clone was counted a few times. J is TRBJ1-6 and V is TRBV6-2 or TRBV6-3, with 9 bases identical to TRBD1. In germline, CDR1 is MNHEY, CDR2 SVGEGT. Unmatched junction bases numbered 9, after V lost 4 bases and J lost 8 bases. The CDR3 runs 16 residues. Written as DNA, the CDR3 is TGTGCCAGCAGTTCATCGGACAGGGGTTTCTATTCACCCCTCCACTTT. This translates into CASSSSDRGFYSPLHF.

The chain is built from TRBV19 and TRBJ1-1, with D perhaps TRBD1 (5 bases). CDR1 and CDR2 (germline): LNHDA, SQIVND (reference sequence). Trimming shortened V by 7 bases and J by 1 base, and 19 bases separated the two germline ends. The CDR3 extends over 16 amino acids. CDR3 sequence reads: CASTPPLARENTEAFF. Here the CDR3 DNA reads TGTGCCAGTACCCCCCCCCTGGCCAGGGAGAACACTGAAGCTTTCTTT.

The chain uses TRBV3-1 (or the pseudogene TRBV3-2) and TRBJ2-2; 7 bases are shared with TRBD1. Germline values: CDR1 LGHDT, CDR2 YNNKEL (reference sequence). Losses at the gene ends were 6 bases for V and 7 bases for J; bases not matched to a gene: 11. The CDR3 runs 15 residues. CDR3 region: CASRVEQGSGGELFF. The CDR3 DNA is TGTGCCAGCAGAGTCGAACAGGGGTCGGGCGGGGAGCTGTTTTTT.

J is TRBJ1-2 and V is TRBV10-3; the match to TRBD1 covers 8 bases. This CDR3 contains 14 residues. J lost 8 bases, V lost 0 bases, and 5 bases had no gene match. Germline loops: CDR1 ENHRY, CDR2 SYGVKD. The DNA of the CDR3 is TGTGCCATCAGTGAGTCGGGACAGGAGGGAGGCTACACCTTC. This encodes CAISESGQEGGYTF.

The chain links TRBV7-9 to TRBJ1-3; tentative D call: TRBD1 (6 bases). Germline CDR1 SEHNR, CDR2 FQNEAQ (reference sequence). The CDR3 totals 17 residues. The V gene lost 4 bases and the J gene lost 0 bases, with 16 bases spanning the gap. CDR3 DNA: TGTGCCAGCAGCTCCAGGACAGACCCCAGCTCTGGAAACACCATATATTTT. This encodes CASSSRTDPSSGNTIYF.

This sequence joins TRBV9 and TRBJ1-6; 10 nucleotides agree with TRBD1. The CDR3 spans 17 residues. Unmatched junction bases numbered 13, after V lost 3 bases and J lost 10 bases. Per germline, CDR1 SGDLS and CDR2 YYNGEE. The CDR3 coding sequence is TGTGCCAGCAGCGAAATCTCCGGACAGGGGGTATCCTCACCCCTCCACTTT. It codes for CASSEISGQGVSSPLHF.

This clone was seen a single time. The J gene is TRBJ1-4, the V gene TRBV9; no definite D call. The germline gives CDR1 SGDLS, CDR2 YYNGEE. This CDR3 comprises 15 residues. Trimming shortened V by 3 bases and J by 3 bases, and 12 bases separated the two germline ends. CDR3 amino acids: CASSAYRNSNEKLFF. The CDR3 nucleotides read TGTGCCAGCAGCGCGTATCGAAACTCTAATGAAAAACTGTTTTTT.